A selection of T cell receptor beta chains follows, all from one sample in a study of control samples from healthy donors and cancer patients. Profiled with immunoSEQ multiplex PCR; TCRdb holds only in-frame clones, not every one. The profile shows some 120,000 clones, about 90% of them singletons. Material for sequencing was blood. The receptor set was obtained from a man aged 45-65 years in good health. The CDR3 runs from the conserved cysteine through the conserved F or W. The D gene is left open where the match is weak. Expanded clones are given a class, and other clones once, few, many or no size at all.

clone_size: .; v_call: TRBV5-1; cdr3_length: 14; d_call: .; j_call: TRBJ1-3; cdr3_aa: CASSSTGSGNTIYF; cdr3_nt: TGCGCCAGCAGCTCTACAGGGTCTGGAAACACCATATATTTT
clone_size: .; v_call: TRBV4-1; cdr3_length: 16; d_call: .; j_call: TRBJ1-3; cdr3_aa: CASSQEADYSGNTIYF; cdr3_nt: TGCGCCAGCAGCCAAGAAGCCGATTACTCTGGAAACACCATATATTTT
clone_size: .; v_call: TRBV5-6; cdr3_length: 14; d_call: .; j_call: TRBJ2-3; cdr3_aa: CASSLAVITDTQYF; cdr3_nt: TGTGCCAGCAGCTTGGCGGTCATCACAGATACGCAGTATTTT
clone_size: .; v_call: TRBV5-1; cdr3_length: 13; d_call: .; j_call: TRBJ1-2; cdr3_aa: CASSLGQGNGYTF; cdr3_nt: TGCGCCAGCAGCTTGGGGCAGGGGAATGGCTACACCTTC
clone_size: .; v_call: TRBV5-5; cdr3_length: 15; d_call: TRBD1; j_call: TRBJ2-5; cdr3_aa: CASTSYRGTQETQYF; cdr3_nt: TGTGCCAGCACCTCCTACAGGGGGACCCAAGAGACCCAGTACTTC
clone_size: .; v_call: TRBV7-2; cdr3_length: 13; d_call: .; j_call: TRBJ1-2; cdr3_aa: CASSLGGVYGYTF; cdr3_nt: TGTGCCAGCAGCTTAGGAGGGGTCTATGGCTACACCTTC
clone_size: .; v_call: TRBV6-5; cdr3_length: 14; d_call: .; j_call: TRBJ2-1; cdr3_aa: CASSHRDSYNEQFF; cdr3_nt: TGTGCCAGCAGTCATCGGGACTCCTACAATGAGCAGTTCTTC
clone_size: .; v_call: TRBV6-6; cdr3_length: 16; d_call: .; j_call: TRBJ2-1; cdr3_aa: CASSPGGPGRNNEQFF; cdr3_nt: TGTGCCAGCAGCCCAGGGGGGCCAGGGAGGAACAATGAGCAGTTCTTC
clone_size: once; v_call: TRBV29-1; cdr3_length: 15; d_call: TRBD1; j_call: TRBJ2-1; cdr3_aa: CSVESRDRGIHEQFF; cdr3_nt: TGCAGCGTTGAGAGCCGGGACAGGGGTATCCATGAGCAGTTCTTC
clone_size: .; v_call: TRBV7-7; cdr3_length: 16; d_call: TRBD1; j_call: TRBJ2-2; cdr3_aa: CASSLEIQGAPGELFF; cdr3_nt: TGTGCCAGCAGCTTAGAGATACAGGGGGCGCCCGGGGAGCTGTTTTTT